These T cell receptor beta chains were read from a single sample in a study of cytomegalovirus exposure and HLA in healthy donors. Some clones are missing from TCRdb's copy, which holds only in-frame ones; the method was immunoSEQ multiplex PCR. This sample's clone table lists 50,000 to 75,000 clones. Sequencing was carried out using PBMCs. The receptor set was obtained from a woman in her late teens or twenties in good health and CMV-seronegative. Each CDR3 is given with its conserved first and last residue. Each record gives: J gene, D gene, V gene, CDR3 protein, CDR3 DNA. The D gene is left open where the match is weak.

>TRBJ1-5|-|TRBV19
CASSVRDQPQHF
TGTGCCAGTAGTGTCAGGGATCAGCCCCAGCATTTT
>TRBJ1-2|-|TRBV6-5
CASSYGEYDFGYTF
TGTGCCAGCAGTTATGGAGAATATGACTTTGGCTACACCTTC
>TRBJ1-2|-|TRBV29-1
CSVDRPSGGYTF
TGCAGCGTTGATCGGCCCTCGGGTGGCTACACCTTC
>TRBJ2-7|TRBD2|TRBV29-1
CSVSGRTSGSGTYEQYF
TGCAGCGTGAGCGGAAGGACTAGCGGGAGTGGGACCTACGAGCAGTACTTC
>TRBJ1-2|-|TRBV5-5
CASSLQWGYTF
TGTGCCAGCAGCTTACAGTGGGGCTACACCTTC
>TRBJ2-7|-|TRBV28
CASSVPGQRYEQYF
TGTGCCAGCAGCGTCCCCGGACAGCGATACGAGCAGTACTTC
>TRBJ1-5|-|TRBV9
CASSVGGGNQPQHF
TGTGCCAGCAGCGTAGGGGGGGGAAATCAGCCCCAGCATTTT
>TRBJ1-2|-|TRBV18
CASSPVVVRDGYTF
TGTGCCAGCTCACCAGTCGTTGTCCGGGATGGCTACACCTTC
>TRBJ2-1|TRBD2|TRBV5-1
CASSFGDYPDNEQFF
TGCGCCAGCAGCTTTGGGGACTACCCCGACAATGAGCAGTTCTTC
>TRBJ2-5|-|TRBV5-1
CASSLVSEETQYF
TGCGCCAGCAGCTTGGTGTCAGAAGAGACCCAGTACTTC
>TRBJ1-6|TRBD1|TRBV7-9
CASSPDRVSYNSPLHF
TGTGCCAGCAGCCCCGACAGGGTCTCCTATAATTCACCCCTCCACTTT
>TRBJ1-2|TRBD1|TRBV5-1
CASSLADRVGGYTF
TGCGCCAGCAGCTTGGCGGACAGGGTGGGAGGCTACACCTTC
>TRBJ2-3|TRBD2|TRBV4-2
CASSQERGGPDTQYF
TGTGCCAGCAGCCAAGAGCGGGGGGGCCCAGATACGCAGTATTTT
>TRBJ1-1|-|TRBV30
CAWRAEGPTEAFF
TGTGCCTGGAGAGCTGAGGGTCCCACTGAAGCTTTCTTT
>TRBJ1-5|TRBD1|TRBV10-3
CAISDDQSQFSGTGIQPQHF
TGTGCCATCAGTGACGATCAATCTCAATTTTCCGGGACAGGGATTCAGCCCCAGCATTTT
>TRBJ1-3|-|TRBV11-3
CASSLGHSGNTIYF
TGTGCCAGCAGCTTAGGGCACTCTGGAAACACCATATATTTT
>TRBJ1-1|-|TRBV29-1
CSGRVQHTEAFF
TGCAGCGGGAGGGTCCAGCACACTGAAGCTTTCTTT
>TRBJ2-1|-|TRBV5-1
CASSLAPSSGYNEQFF
TGCGCCAGCAGCTTGGCCCCTAGTAGCGGCTACAATGAGCAGTTCTTC
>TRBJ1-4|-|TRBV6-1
CASTELFNEKLFF
TGTGCCAGCACGGAGCTTTTTAATGAAAAACTGTTTTTT
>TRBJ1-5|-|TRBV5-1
CASSLAGVSNQPQHF
TGCGCCAGCAGCTTGGCGGGTGTTAGCAATCAGCCCCAGCATTTT